The 24 T cell receptor beta chains listed next were all sequenced from one sample in a study of metastatic and nonmetastatic thyroid tumors. Using MiXCR, TCRdb re-called clones from the PCR reads. The repertoire consists of roughly 27,000 clones, with 13% occurring once and the leading ten covering around 5.1%. No treatment of any kind had been given to any patient before thyroid surgery. The sequencing sample was made of blood. The receptors originated from a female donor with papillary thyroid cancer or a benign thyroid nodule (not recorded which). Some clones in this sample may be carry-over from other donors' samples.

This clone was observed many times. The V call is TRBV18, the J call TRBJ2-7; 8 bases align to TRBD2. There are 15 residues in the CDR3. CDR1 and CDR2 (germline): KGHSH, LQKENI. J lost 4 bases, V lost 1 base, and 6 bases had no gene match. The CDR3 DNA reads as TGTGCCAGCTCACCACAGTCTAGCGGGTCGTACGAGCAGTACTTC. Protein product: CASSPQSSGSYEQYF.

This clone was seen repeatedly, ten times or more. V usage is TRBV20-1 and J usage is TRBJ2-3, with a weak D call TRBD2 (5 bases). Germline V CDR1 and CDR2: DFQATT, SNEGSKA (reference sequence). V shed 4 bases and J shed 2 bases, with 10 bases lying between them. This CDR3 spans 13 amino acids. This CDR3 is CSATLEITDTQYF. Here the CDR3 DNA reads TGCAGTGCTACACTAGAGATCACAGATACGCAGTATTTT.

This clone was recorded many times. The V and J genes are TRBV19 and TRBJ2-1, with D possibly TRBD1 on 7 matching bases. The V end lost 3 bases, the J end lost 15 bases, and 18 bases lay between the germline ends. Germline lookup yields CDR1 LNHDA and CDR2 SQIVND (reference sequence). CDR3 length: 13 residues. CDR3 in DNA: TGTGCCAGTAGTATTGGGCAGGGGGGAGTCACGTTCTTC. Translating it yields CASSIGQGGVTFF.

This clone appeared many times. The chain carries TRBV19 and TRBJ1-4; 9 nucleotides line up with TRBD1. Germline lookup yields CDR1 LNHDA and CDR2 SQIVND (reference sequence). This CDR3 comprises 13 residues. Trimming at V came to 7 bases and at J to 11 bases, leaving 8 bases not matched to a gene. DNA for the CDR3: TGTGCCAGTACAACAGGGGGCGTAGGGAAACTGTTTTTT. Protein: CASTTGGVGKLFF.

By share, this clone counts as medium-sized (0.01 to 0.1%). The chain carries TRBV5-1 and TRBJ1-2; maybe TRBD1 (6 bases). This CDR3 contains 15 residues. Germline values: CDR1 SGHRS, CDR2 YFSETQ. The V gene lost 3 bases and the J gene lost 7 bases, with 19 bases spanning the gap. DNA for the CDR3: TGCGCCAGCAGCTCTAGCCGGGGGCTGTTATCTGGCTACACCTTC. This sequence encodes CASSSSRGLLSGYTF.

This clone was detected only a few times. V and J are TRBV6-5 and TRBJ2-3; no reliable D call. Per the germline V gene, CDR1 is MNHEY and CDR2 is SVGAGI. Trimming took 2 bases from V and 2 from J, leaving 8 bases between them. The CDR3 has 14 residues. The CDR3 nucleotides read TGTGCCAGCAGTTACGGGTCTATCACAGATACGCAGTATTTT. It is translated as CASSYGSITDTQYF.

This clone appeared many times. The gene calls are TRBV6-2 or TRBV6-3 and TRBJ2-4; 7 positions agree with TRBD1. CDR3 length: 13 amino acids. Germline V gene data show CDR1 as MNHEY and CDR2 as SVGEGT. The V gene end was trimmed by 5 bases and the J gene end by 12 bases; junction bases not matched to a gene: 10. CDR3 protein: CASSLRQGSSQYF. The CDR3 region has the DNA TGTGCCAGCAGTCTTAGACAGGGTTCGAGTCAGTACTTC.

With respect to this clone: As the CDR3 is not closed by the conserved phenylalanine or tryptophan, this likely results from a read error. The chain combines TRBV30 with TRBJ2-7; TRBD1 aligns across 7 bases. The length of the CDR3 is 13 residues. V shed 3 bases, J shed 2 bases, and the junction held 4 bases outside the gene matches. CDR1 is GTSNPN, CDR2 SVGIG, per germline (reference sequence). The CDR3 DNA reads TGTGCCTGGAGCAGACAGGGCGCCTACGAGCAGTACTCC. It specifies CAWSRQGAYEQYS.

The V gene is TRBV20-1, the J gene TRBJ2-7, with TRBD1 matching 10 bases. This CDR3 contains 14 residues. Trimming removed 3 bases from V and 2 bases from J; junction bases left unmatched: 4. The germline V gene encodes CDR1 DFQATT and CDR2 SNEGSKA (reference sequence). The CDR3 protein is CSASGTGATYEQYF. For the CDR3, the DNA is TGCAGTGCTAGCGGGACAGGGGCTACCTACGAGCAGTACTTC.

Ten or more counts support this clone. The rearrangement joins TRBV5-4 to TRBJ1-5; 7 positions agree with TRBD1. CDR1 SGHNT and CDR2 YYREEE come from the germline V gene (reference sequence). This CDR3 region has 15 residues. V shed 0 bases and J 3 bases; nucleotides not matched to a gene: 3. CDR3 sequence reads: CASSLGGQINQPQHF. In DNA form, the CDR3 reads TGTGCCAGCAGCTTGGGGGGACAGATCAATCAGCCCCAGCATTTT.

This clone was seen at least ten times. This rearrangement joins TRBV11-2 to TRBJ1-3; tentatively, D is TRBD1 (5 bases). The CDR3 length is 16 residues. V shed 3 bases and J shed 2 bases, with 14 bases lying between them. Germline V gives CDR1 SGHAT, CDR2 FQNNGV. The CDR3 reads CASSLSVGGPGNTIYF. The CDR3 DNA is TGTGCCAGCAGCTTGTCAGTGGGGGGACCTGGAAACACCATATATTTT.

This clone occurred many times. The DNA of the CDR3 is TGTGCCAGCAGCGAACTACTGGACAATGAGCAGTTCTTC. Protein sequence: CASSELLDNEQFF. This chain uses TRBV9 with TRBJ2-1; D unresolved. Germline CDR1 is SGDLS and CDR2 is YYNGEE. The CDR3 is 13 residues long. Trimming removed 3 bases from V and 5 bases from J, with 9 bases in between.

In its sample, this clone was seen many times. CDR3 sequence: CASSLFTGYGYTF. As DNA, the CDR3 is TGTGCCAGCAGTTTATTTACGGGATATGGCTACACCTTC. This chain uses TRBV27 with TRBJ1-2, with unresolved D. V lost 1 base to trimming and J lost 5 bases, with 8 bases between them. Germline CDR1 MNHEY, CDR2 SMNVEV (reference sequence). CDR3 length: 13 residues.

This clone was seen a handful of times. The rearrangement uses TRBV12-3 or TRBV12-4 and TRBJ1-5, with D perhaps TRBD1 (5 bases). The CDR3 is 12 amino acids. V was pared by 7 bases and J by 4 bases, with 8 bases between. CDR3 region: CASMAGNQPQHF. CDR3 nucleotide sequence: TGTGCCAGCATGGCAGGGAATCAGCCCCAGCATTTT.

This clone was seen many times. This chain uses TRBV7-9 with TRBJ1-1; D unclear. The CDR3 extends over 12 amino acids. The germline gives CDR1 SEHNR, CDR2 FQNEAQ (reference sequence). V was trimmed by 5 bases and J by 7 bases, leaving 11 bases between them. The CDR3 loop is CASSQETREAFF. CDR3 DNA: TGTGCCAGCAGCCAAGAGACCCGTGAAGCTTTCTTT.

Concerning this clone itself: A junction boundary mismatches the germline segment, possibly from a read error. This chain connects TRBV12-3 or TRBV12-4 to TRBJ2-1; unclear D gene. CDR3 size: 11 residues. CDR3 sequence reads: CASMYSLEQIF. CDR3 DNA sequence: TGTGCCAGCATGTACTCGCTTGAGCAGATCTTC.

The sample holds many counts of this clone. The V gene is TRBV11-2, the J gene TRBJ2-1, with 9 bases aligning to TRBD2. V dropped 0 bases and J dropped 0; count of bases not matched to a gene: 6. This CDR3 has 18 amino acids. Germline-derived CDR1 and CDR2 are SGHAT and FQNNGV. CDR3 protein: CASSLDLGSGSSYNEQFF. In DNA form, the CDR3 reads TGTGCCAGCAGCTTAGATCTGGGTAGCGGGAGCTCCTACAATGAGCAGTTCTTC.

This clone came up many times. Written as DNA, the CDR3 is TGTGCCAGCAGCAGCCGCCGGAGGACCGGGGAGCTGTTTTTT. Translated: CASSSRRRTGELFF. V usage is TRBV27 and J usage is TRBJ2-2; D might be TRBD2 (5 bases). Trimming stripped 6 bases from V and 5 bases from J, with 13 bases between. The germline V gene encodes CDR1 MNHEY and CDR2 SMNVEV (reference sequence). The CDR3 loop spans 14 amino acids.

This clone was found a few times. The V and J genes are TRBV6-1 and TRBJ2-7; a weak D match, TRBD2 (5 bases). CDR1 and CDR2 (germline): MNHNS, SASEGT. This CDR3 spans 14 amino acids. V was trimmed by 7 bases and J by 4 bases, leaving 17 bases between them. The CDR3 loop reads CASILTSPGYEQYF. CDR3 sequence (DNA): TGTGCCAGCATCCTAACTAGTCCCGGTTACGAGCAGTACTTC.

This clone was detected ten times or more. The rearrangement links TRBV6-5 to TRBJ2-1; 7 nucleotides agree with TRBD2. Per germline, CDR1 MNHEY and CDR2 SVGAGI. This CDR3 has 15 residues. Trimming removed 2 bases from V and 10 bases from J; junction bases left unmatched: 11. The CDR3 DNA follows: TGTGCCAGCAGTTACCAGGCTAGCGGAGGAACCGAGCAGTTCTTC. It encodes CASSYQASGGTEQFF.

The CDR3 bases are TGTGCCAGCAGCGCTGGGGGTTGGGCTAGCGCATATACGCAGTATTTT. Its translation: CASSAGGWASAYTQYF. This rearrangement joins TRBV9 to TRBJ2-3, with D perhaps matching TRBD2 (6 bases). The germline V gene has CDR1 SGDLS and CDR2 YYNGEE. With 3 bases removed from V and 7 bases from J, the gap between germline ends came to 21 bases. The CDR3 is 16 residues long.

This clone was detected ten times or more. The genes are TRBV20-1 and TRBJ2-1; the match to TRBD2 covers 8 bases. The CDR3 extends over 14 amino acids. The J segment lost 10 bases and the V segment lost 0 bases, leaving 8 bases of the junction unmatched. Germline V gives CDR1 DFQATT, CDR2 SNEGSKA (reference sequence). CDR3 DNA: TGCAGTGCTAGAGATATGCGGGAGGTTGGGGAGCAGTTCTTC. Translating it yields CSARDMREVGEQFF.

CDR3 sequence reads: CASSVEGLKIVGGELFF. The CDR3, as DNA: TGTGCCAGCAGCGTAGAAGGACTGAAGATAGTAGGCGGGGAGCTGTTTTTT. V is TRBV9 and J is TRBJ2-2; D is perhaps TRBD2 (5 bases). V was trimmed by 0 bases and J by 7 bases, leaving 19 bases between them. CDR1 is SGDLS, CDR2 YYNGEE, per germline. This CDR3 has 17 amino acids.

This clone has at least ten counts. V gene TRBV2 combines with J gene TRBJ2-3, with 8 bases matching TRBD1. Germline CDR1 is SNHLY and CDR2 is FYNNEI. The CDR3 contains 17 residues. With V trimmed by 4 bases and J by 2 bases, 11 bases remained unmatched. DNA of the CDR3: TGTGCCAGCAGTGTTCCCTTCCAGGGGGCTTACACAGATACGCAGTATTTT. Its protein product is CASSVPFQGAYTDTQYF.